This is a list of T cell receptor beta chains from one sample in a study of blood T cell repertoires in COVID-19. Assay used: immunoSEQ multiplex PCR; TCRdb lists only in-frame clones, some missing. The data show 400,000 to 500,000 clones, nearly 90% seen once. The sequencing sample was made of PBMCs or T cells enriched from blood (not recorded which). The receptors shown here come from a woman between 18 and 29 years old who had been exposed to COVID-19. Both conserved end residues are trimmed from each CDR3. The order of the fields is V gene, CDR3 protein.

V gene: TRBV11-2
CDR3 protein: ASSSSRGLNYGYT

V gene: TRBV29-1
CDR3 protein: SVPGLAGGSSYNEQF

V gene: TRBV20-1
CDR3 protein: SASAGDTLSSYEQY

V gene: TRBV29-1
CDR3 protein: SAGDRVSGTDTQY

V gene: TRBV28
CDR3 protein: ASSSTWSARGEQY

V gene: TRBV19
CDR3 protein: ASSMRASFNQPQH

V gene: TRBV7-2
CDR3 protein: ASSPGSNQPQH

V gene: TRBV7-3
CDR3 protein: ASSLRGLAGGLNTGELF

V gene: TRBV3-1/TRBV3-2
CDR3 protein: ASSPQSNYEQF

V gene: TRBV7-9
CDR3 protein: ASSHLLANTHNEQF

V gene: TRBV10-1
CDR3 protein: ASSERAASSYEQY

V gene: TRBV20-1
CDR3 protein: SAEHSYEQY

V gene: TRBV15
CDR3 protein: ASSGSPNYEQY

V gene: TRBV7-8
CDR3 protein: ASSLSTGGSGNTIY

V gene: TRBV9
CDR3 protein: ASSGTTYEQY

V gene: TRBV7-2
CDR3 protein: ASSPGLKNSPLH

V gene: TRBV4-3
CDR3 protein: ASAREGQGPPNTGELF

V gene: TRBV5-1
CDR3 protein: ASSSQVGRGGLNEQF

V gene: TRBV7-9
CDR3 protein: ASSRQAQPNYGYT

V gene: TRBV25-1
CDR3 protein: ASSERGGGTDTQY

V gene: TRBV6-1
CDR3 protein: ASSEAAGYNSPLH